The clone carrying this T cell receptor beta chain was seen ten or more times. The antigen remains unidentified. The junction shows a germline mismatch at one end, possibly a read error. Time point defined: newly diagnosed GD, antithyroid drugs for less than 3 months. PBMC-derived RNA was used for the TCR library. HTBI primers from iRepertoire and Arm-PCR of CDR3 regions yielded the TCR beta libraries. How the authors handled the data: Across samples, more than 55 TRBV and 14 TRBJ segments were found. One entry per CDR3 protein, called by TCRdb with MiXCR from the multiplex PCR reads. TCRdb, rather than the study authors, made the V and J calls. The sample shows around 250,000 distinct CDR3 sequences, 20% to 25% of them seen only once. This specimen belongs to a study of regulatory T cells in long-lasting Graves disease. Study conclusions and caveats: Reduced TCR diversity was observed in persistent Graves' patients versus newly diagnosed patients. Persistent disease showed a preference for TRBV28, TRBJ1-2 and TRBJ2-5. Thyroid tissue was not studied; only peripheral blood was.

The CDR3 spans 12 residues. Germline CDR1 reads SNHLY; CDR2 reads FYNNEI. This receptor was taken from a female donor with Graves disease. The gene calls are TRBV2 and TRBJ1-4; D remains unclear. The sample here was peripheral blood mononuclear cells (PBMCs), taken at new diagnosis, from a patient treated with antithyroid drugs. The CDR3 DNA sequence: TGCGCCAGCAGTGACGGGATGGAAAAACTGTTTTTT. Its translation is CASSDGMEKLFF. The whole variable domain, filled in from reference TRBV2 and TRBJ1-4, reads EPEVTQTPSHQVTQMGQEVILRCVPISNHLYFYWYRQILGQKVEFLVSFYNNEISEKSEIFDDQFSVERPDGSNFTLKIRSTKLEDSAMYFCASSDGMEKLFFGSGTQLSVL.